A selection of T cell receptor beta chains follows, all from one sample in a study of T cells after yellow fever vaccination. TCRdb itself ran the 5' RACE reads through MiXCR, one entry per CDR3 protein. The sample has about 510,000 distinct CDR3 sequences; 20% to 25% are singletons. The specimen was PBMCs, collected 21 days after the first yellow fever vaccination. The receptor set was obtained from a man between 18 and 35 years old who received the YFV17D yellow fever vaccine. The conserved cysteine and the conserved F or W are not part of the CDR3 here.

>TRBV20-1|TRBJ2-6
SAPRDRGQYGANVLT
>TRBV6-1|TRBJ2-3
ASNHDTDTQY
>TRBV12-3/TRBV12-4|TRBJ1-4
ASSPVIAAEKLF
>TRBV29-1|TRBJ2-1
SVDGDLTSGGIGYEQF
>TRBV9|TRBJ2-3
ASGRYTDTQY
>TRBV5-1|TRBJ1-1
ASGDRPNTEAF
>TRBV7-2|TRBJ2-1
ASSTSGGRYNEQF
>TRBV5-4|TRBJ1-1
ASSFQTEAF
>TRBV5-1|TRBJ2-7
ASSLSGVYEQY
>TRBV19|TRBJ1-2
ASLRRGGGNYGYT
>TRBV12-3/TRBV12-4|TRBJ1-3
ASRNGSWGNTIY
>TRBV11-2|TRBJ2-3
ASSLDYRLAGDPDTQY
>TRBV12-3/TRBV12-4|TRBJ2-7
ASSFGYDKQY
>TRBV7-2|TRBJ1-1
ASSDRQGYTEAF
>TRBV6-6|TRBJ1-2
ASSHGTPGYT
>TRBV5-1|TRBJ2-3
ASSRMGGTDTQY
>TRBV6-2/TRBV6-3|TRBJ2-5
ASTGPGETQY